The clone carrying this TCR beta chain was detected only once. The antigen remains unidentified. This entry is derived from a study of cytomegalovirus exposure and HLA in healthy donors. Study outcomes and limitations: As a later analysis revealed, the rate of TCR association differed by HLA locus, with DRB1 most and HLA-C fewest.

In the PCR, 60 Vbeta and 13 Jbeta primers were used. The data were produced by immunoSEQ multiplex PCR, yet TCRdb's version contains in-frame clones alone and is incomplete. The table lists 160,000 or so clones, just over 75% of them singletons, with more than 0.8% in the top ten. This CDR3 spans 14 amino acids. CDR1 and CDR2 (germline): LNHDA, SQIVND (reference sequence). The ends were cut back, 6 bases at V and 5 bases at J, with 16 bases in the middle. Sequencing was carried out using PBMCs. This TCR came from a woman aged 40 to 49 in good health and CMV-seronegative. V gene TRBV19 combines with J gene TRBJ1-1, with a weak D call TRBD1 (6 bases). The CDR3 spells CASRSQGRRTEAFF. The CDR3 nucleotides are TGTGCCAGTAGGTCACAGGGAAGAAGGACTGAAGCTTTCTTT.